This T cell receptor beta chain was sequenced in a study of T-cell memory formation after mild COVID-19. Across the study: Largely donor-specific sequence clusters came from two donors.

In TCRdb, the 5' RACE reads were re-called with MiXCR into one record per CDR3 protein. This sample carries a few hundred thousand distinct CDR3 sequences, 15% to 20% of them seen once, and the ten largest clones take approximately 21%. The CDR3 length is 13 residues. Deletions cut 4 bases from V and 3 bases from J, with 10 bases between. Germline values: CDR1 SNHLY, CDR2 FYNNEI. Of note for this clonotype: No antigen is known for it.

Findings of the study overall: The study found contracting CD4+ clones mainly in CM and EM and contracting CD8+ clones in EMRA. Memory sampled before infection contained some responding clones, suggesting cross-reactive memory joined.

Sequencing was done on a sample of PBMCs or a T cell subset sorted from them (not recorded which). The chain uses TRBV2 and TRBJ2-7, with D possibly called TRBD1 or TRBD2 (6 bases each). The receptor comes from a man younger than 35 who had mild COVID-19 (a few samples of this study predate the infection). Cell type and time point are not known. This CDR3 reads CASSAGAGYEQYV. The CDR3 nucleotides read TGTGCCAGCAGTGCGGGGGCTGGCTACGAGCAGTACGTC.